A selection of T cell receptor beta chains follows, all from one sample in a study of graft-versus-host responses after intestinal transplantation. The table came from immunoSEQ multiplex PCR; TCRdb's copy has only in-frame clones and leaves some out. The sample includes roughly 17,000 clones, approximately 40% seen only once; the top ten take over 3%. The material sequenced was alloreactive CD8+ T cells from a mixed lymphocyte reaction culture, taken before intestinal transplant. Source of these receptors: a human patient who received an intestinal transplant. CDR3s leave out the opening cysteine and the closing phenylalanine or tryptophan. A D gene is named only where the DNA matches it firmly. Some rows mark clone size as missing; the rest say once, few, many or name a class of expanded clone.

d_call: TRBD2; j_call: TRBJ2-3; v_call: TRBV7-9; clone_size: -; cdr3_aa: ASSPAGLESTDTQY
d_call: -; j_call: TRBJ1-4; v_call: TRBV23-1; clone_size: few; cdr3_aa: ASSRTDRSHRGNEKLF
d_call: TRBD1; j_call: TRBJ2-1; v_call: TRBV5-1; clone_size: -; cdr3_aa: ASRQGADYNEQF
d_call: -; j_call: TRBJ2-7; v_call: TRBV6-6; clone_size: few; cdr3_aa: ASSSERVTYEQY
d_call: -; j_call: TRBJ2-5; v_call: TRBV9; clone_size: few; cdr3_aa: ASSSPAQETQY
d_call: -; j_call: TRBJ1-6; v_call: TRBV27; clone_size: -; cdr3_aa: ASSLLKTGTLSSPLH
d_call: -; j_call: TRBJ1-6; v_call: TRBV21-1; clone_size: few; cdr3_aa: ASRQAYNSPLH
d_call: -; j_call: TRBJ2-1; v_call: TRBV7-9; clone_size: -; cdr3_aa: ASSLGRGLFYNEQF
d_call: TRBD1; j_call: TRBJ2-3; v_call: TRBV5-1; clone_size: -; cdr3_aa: ASSSRQGEVDTQY
d_call: TRBD2; j_call: TRBJ2-5; v_call: TRBV4-3; clone_size: -; cdr3_aa: ASSLTSASQETQY
d_call: TRBD2; j_call: TRBJ2-1; v_call: TRBV19; clone_size: medium-sized; cdr3_aa: ASSSVAGEYNEQF
d_call: -; j_call: TRBJ2-1; v_call: TRBV27; clone_size: -; cdr3_aa: ASSPTSPDNEQF
d_call: -; j_call: TRBJ1-3; v_call: TRBV10-3; clone_size: -; cdr3_aa: AIKRESVGNTIY
d_call: TRBD1; j_call: TRBJ1-1; v_call: TRBV6-1; clone_size: few; cdr3_aa: ASREGQGALNTEAF
d_call: -; j_call: TRBJ2-1; v_call: TRBV18; clone_size: -; cdr3_aa: ASSPYPGVPFIGNEQF
d_call: -; j_call: TRBJ1-1; v_call: TRBV7-9; clone_size: -; cdr3_aa: ASSLGGTSEAF
d_call: -; j_call: TRBJ2-1; v_call: TRBV7-9; clone_size: -; cdr3_aa: ASSRGSYNEQF
d_call: -; j_call: TRBJ2-1; v_call: TRBV6-5; clone_size: few; cdr3_aa: ASSTTVNNEQF
d_call: -; j_call: TRBJ2-1; v_call: TRBV2; clone_size: -; cdr3_aa: ASSGHPGQVWYNEQF
d_call: -; j_call: TRBJ2-7; v_call: TRBV7-6; clone_size: medium-sized; cdr3_aa: ASSLDSGYEQY
d_call: -; j_call: TRBJ1-2; v_call: TRBV18; clone_size: -; cdr3_aa: ASSLLRDFGYT
d_call: -; j_call: TRBJ2-2; v_call: TRBV6-6; clone_size: -; cdr3_aa: ASSYGAGELF
d_call: TRBD2; j_call: TRBJ2-7; v_call: TRBV19; clone_size: -; cdr3_aa: ASSIGLAGVYEQY
d_call: TRBD1; j_call: TRBJ2-7; v_call: TRBV7-3; clone_size: few; cdr3_aa: ASESGTGVYEQY
d_call: -; j_call: TRBJ1-2; v_call: TRBV5-1; clone_size: once; cdr3_aa: ASSLVAGDNYGYT
d_call: TRBD2; j_call: TRBJ2-7; v_call: TRBV7-6; clone_size: few; cdr3_aa: ASSLGGEAYEQY
d_call: -; j_call: TRBJ2-7; v_call: TRBV29-1; clone_size: -; cdr3_aa: SVGLGALYEQY
d_call: TRBD2; j_call: TRBJ2-1; v_call: TRBV6-6; clone_size: once; cdr3_aa: ASSYSSGDYNEQF
d_call: -; j_call: TRBJ1-1; v_call: TRBV10-3; clone_size: few; cdr3_aa: ASSFSPRLGGTEAF
d_call: -; j_call: TRBJ1-2; v_call: TRBV9; clone_size: -; cdr3_aa: ASSAFNRAYYGYT
d_call: TRBD2; j_call: TRBJ2-1; v_call: TRBV27; clone_size: -; cdr3_aa: ASDDRTSGRARATYNEQF
d_call: -; j_call: TRBJ1-2; v_call: TRBV19; clone_size: -; cdr3_aa: ASSIGLTAYGYT
d_call: TRBD2; j_call: TRBJ2-3; v_call: TRBV6-6; clone_size: few; cdr3_aa: ASGVAGPSTDTQY
d_call: -; j_call: TRBJ1-2; v_call: TRBV18; clone_size: few; cdr3_aa: ASSPSGRQGYGYT
d_call: TRBD1; j_call: TRBJ2-1; v_call: TRBV27; clone_size: -; cdr3_aa: ASSSLQGAGANEQF
d_call: TRBD1; j_call: TRBJ1-6; v_call: TRBV19; clone_size: -; cdr3_aa: ASSMRTGARNSSPLH
d_call: -; j_call: TRBJ2-7; v_call: TRBV4-1; clone_size: -; cdr3_aa: ASSQGGRSRFYEQY